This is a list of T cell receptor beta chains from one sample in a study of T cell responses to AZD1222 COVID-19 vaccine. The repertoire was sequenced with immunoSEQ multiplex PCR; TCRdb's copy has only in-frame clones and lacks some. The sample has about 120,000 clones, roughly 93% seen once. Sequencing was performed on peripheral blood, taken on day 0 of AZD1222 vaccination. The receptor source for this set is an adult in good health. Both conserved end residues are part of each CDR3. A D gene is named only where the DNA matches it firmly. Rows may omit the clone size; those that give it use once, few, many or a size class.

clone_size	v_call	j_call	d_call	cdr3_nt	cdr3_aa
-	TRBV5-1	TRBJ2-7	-	TGCGCCAGCAGCTTGAGGGAGGACGAGCAGTACTTC	CASSLREDEQYF
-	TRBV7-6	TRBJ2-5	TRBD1	TGTGCCAGCAGCTTAGAGACAGGGGGACAAGAGACCCAGTACTTC	CASSLETGGQETQYF
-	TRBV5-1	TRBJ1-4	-	TGCGCCAGCAGCTTTTCTGGTAATGAAAAACTGTTTTTT	CASSFSGNEKLFF
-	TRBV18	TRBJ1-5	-	TGTGCCAGCTCACCACAACAGGGTGCCGATCAGCCCCAGCATTTT	CASSPQQGADQPQHF
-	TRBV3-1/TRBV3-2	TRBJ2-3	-	TGTGCCAGCAGCCAACGGGAGTATGGGACAGATACGCAGTATTTT	CASSQREYGTDTQYF
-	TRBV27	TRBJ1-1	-	TGTGCCAGCAGTTTACGGCAGGGTTTGAACACTGAAGCTTTCTTT	CASSLRQGLNTEAFF
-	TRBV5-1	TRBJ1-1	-	TGCGCCAGCAGCCTCAATTTGAACACTGAAGCTTTCTTT	CASSLNLNTEAFF
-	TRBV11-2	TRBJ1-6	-	TGTGCCAGCAGCTTAATGGGGGGGGCGAATTCACCCCTCCACTTT	CASSLMGGANSPLHF
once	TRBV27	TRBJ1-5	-	TGTGCCAGCAGTTTTAGGGCGGGCAATCAGCCCCAGCATTTT	CASSFRAGNQPQHF
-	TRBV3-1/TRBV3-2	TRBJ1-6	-	TGTGCCAGCAGCCAAGAGAGAGGTCTACCCCTCCACTTT	CASSQERGLPLHF
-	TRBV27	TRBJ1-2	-	TGTGCCAGCAGTTTATCGGTGGGGGAAGGGCAGGGCTACACCTTC	CASSLSVGEGQGYTF
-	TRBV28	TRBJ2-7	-	TGTGCCAGCAGTTTAATTTTCCGGCGGTCCTACGAGCAGTACTTC	CASSLIFRRSYEQYF
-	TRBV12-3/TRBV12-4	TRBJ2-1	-	TGTGCCAGCAGTCTTAGCGGAGATGAGCAGTTCTTC	CASSLSGDEQFF
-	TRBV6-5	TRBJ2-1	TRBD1	TGTGCCAGCAATGGACAGGCCCCTCTCGAGCAGTTCTTC	CASNGQAPLEQFF
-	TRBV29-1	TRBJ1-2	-	TGCAGCGTTGTACAGGGAGGAGATGGCTACACCTTC	CSVVQGGDGYTF
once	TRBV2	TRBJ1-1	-	TGTGCCAGCAGAGGACAAGGGAACACTGAAGCTTTCTTT	CASRGQGNTEAFF
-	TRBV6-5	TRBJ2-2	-	TGTGCCGTGAGACCGGGACCCCTGACCGGGGAGCTGTTTTTT	CAVRPGPLTGELFF
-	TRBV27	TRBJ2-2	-	TGTGCCAGCAGCCGACAGGATCTCACCGGGGAGCTGTTTTTT	CASSRQDLTGELFF
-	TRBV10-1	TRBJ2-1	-	TGCGCCAGCATTGGGGGCGGGGGCGGCATCGCGTGGAATGAGCAGTTCTTC	CASIGGGGGIAWNEQFF
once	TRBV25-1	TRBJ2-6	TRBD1	TGTGCCAGCAGTCCCACCGGGACAGGGTGGTCCAACGTCCTGACTTTC	CASSPTGTGWSNVLTF
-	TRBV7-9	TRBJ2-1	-	TGTGCCAGCAGCTCCCAGGGACTGGGCGAGCAGTTCTTC	CASSSQGLGEQFF
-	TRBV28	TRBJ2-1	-	TGTGCCAGCAGCATGGACAGAGAGCAGTTCTTC	CASSMDREQFF